This TCR beta chain is from a study of blood T cell repertoires in COVID-19. Study-level information: PBMCs, B-cell-depleted T cells, or T cells provided the cDNA or gDNA that made up the material.

Some clones are missing from TCRdb's copy, which holds only in-frame ones; the method was immunoSEQ multiplex PCR. The sample yields 200,000 to 250,000 clones, 83% seen once. From germline, CDR1 is SGHTA and CDR2 FQGNSA. This CDR3 has 15 amino acids. Trimming removed 4 bases from V and 5 bases from J, with 18 bases in between. The V and J genes are TRBV7-2 and TRBJ2-7; possibly TRBD2 for D (6 bases). Input material: PBMCs or T cells enriched from blood (not recorded which). This clonotype was obtained from a woman in her 40s who had been exposed to COVID-19. The CDR3 here is CASSYSGGKPHEQYF. In nucleotides, the CDR3 is TGTGCCAGCAGCTATTCCGGCGGGAAACCTCACGAGCAGTACTTC.